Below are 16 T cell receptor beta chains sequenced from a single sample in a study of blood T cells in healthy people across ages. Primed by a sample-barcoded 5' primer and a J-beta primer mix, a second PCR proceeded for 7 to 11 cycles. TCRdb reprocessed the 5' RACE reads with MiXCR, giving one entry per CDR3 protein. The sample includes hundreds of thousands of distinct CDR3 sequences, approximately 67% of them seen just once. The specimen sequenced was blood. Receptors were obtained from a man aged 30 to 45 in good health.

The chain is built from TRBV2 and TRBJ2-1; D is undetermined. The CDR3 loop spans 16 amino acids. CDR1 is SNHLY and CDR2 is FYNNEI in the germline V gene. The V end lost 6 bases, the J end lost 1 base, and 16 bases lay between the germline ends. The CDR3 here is CASRGSLGKSYNEQFF. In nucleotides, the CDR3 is TGTGCCAGCAGGGGCTCACTGGGGAAGTCCTACAATGAGCAGTTCTTC.

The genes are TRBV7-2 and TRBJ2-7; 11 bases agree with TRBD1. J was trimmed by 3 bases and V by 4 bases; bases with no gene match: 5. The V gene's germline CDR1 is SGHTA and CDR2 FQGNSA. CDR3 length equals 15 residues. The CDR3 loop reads CASSWGQGVDYEQYF. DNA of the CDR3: TGTGCCAGCAGCTGGGGACAGGGGGTCGACTACGAGCAGTACTTC.

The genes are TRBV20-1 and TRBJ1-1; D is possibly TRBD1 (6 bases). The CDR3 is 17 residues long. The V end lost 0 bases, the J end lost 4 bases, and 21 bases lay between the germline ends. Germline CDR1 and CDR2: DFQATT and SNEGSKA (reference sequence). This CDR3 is CSARDGSLGQRITEAFF. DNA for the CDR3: TGCAGTGCTAGAGATGGGAGCTTAGGACAGCGGATCACTGAAGCTTTCTTT.

The CDR3 region is CASSLGLAGDQPQHF. CDR3 bases: TGTGCCAGCAGCCTCGGTCTGGCCGGGGATCAGCCCCAGCATTTT. The chain employs TRBV9 and TRBJ1-5; no reliable D call. Trimming removed 4 bases from V and 5 bases from J, with 16 bases in between. Germline values: CDR1 SGDLS, CDR2 YYNGEE. CDR3 size: 15 residues.

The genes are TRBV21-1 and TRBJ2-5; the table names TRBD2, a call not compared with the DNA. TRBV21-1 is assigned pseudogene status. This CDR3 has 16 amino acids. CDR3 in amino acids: CASSGPLVGIPQTQYF. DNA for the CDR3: TGTGCCAGCAGCGGTCCGCTGGTAGGGATTCCCCAGACCCAGTACTTC.

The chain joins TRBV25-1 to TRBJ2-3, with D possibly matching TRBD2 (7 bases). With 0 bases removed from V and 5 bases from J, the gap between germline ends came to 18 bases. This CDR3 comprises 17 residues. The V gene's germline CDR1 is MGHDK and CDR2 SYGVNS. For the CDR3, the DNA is TGTGCCAGCAGTGAATATCGTGCGGGGGCTCGGATAGATACGCAGTATTTT. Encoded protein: CASSEYRAGARIDTQYF.

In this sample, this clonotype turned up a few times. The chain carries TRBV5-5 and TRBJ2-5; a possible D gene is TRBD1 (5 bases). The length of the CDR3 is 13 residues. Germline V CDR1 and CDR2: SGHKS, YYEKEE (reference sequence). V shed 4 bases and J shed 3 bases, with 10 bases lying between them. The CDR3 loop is CASSGMTEETQYF. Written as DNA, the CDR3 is TGTGCCAGCAGCGGGATGACAGAAGAGACCCAGTACTTC.

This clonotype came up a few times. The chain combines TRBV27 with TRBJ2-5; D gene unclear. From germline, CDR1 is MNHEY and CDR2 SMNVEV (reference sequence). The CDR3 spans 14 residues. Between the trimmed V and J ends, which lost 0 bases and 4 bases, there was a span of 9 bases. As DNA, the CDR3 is TGTGCCAGCAGTTTATCAGGGCGAGGAGAGACCCAGTACTTC. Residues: CASSLSGRGETQYF.

The CDR3 DNA follows: TGTGCCAGCAGTAGAGAACTAGCGGGGGGGTTAGATGAGCAGTTCTTC. Its translation: CASSRELAGGLDEQFF. The rearrangement uses TRBV7-2 and TRBJ2-7; TRBD2 aligns across 13 bases. The DNA end is more similar to TRBJ2-1, so the J call may be wrong. The germline gives CDR1 SGHTA, CDR2 FQGNSA. The length of the CDR3 is 16 residues.

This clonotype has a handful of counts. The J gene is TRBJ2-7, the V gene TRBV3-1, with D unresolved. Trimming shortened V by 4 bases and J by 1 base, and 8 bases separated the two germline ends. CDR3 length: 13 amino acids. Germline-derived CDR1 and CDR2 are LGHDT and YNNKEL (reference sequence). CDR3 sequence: CASSLRRSYEQYF. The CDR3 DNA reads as TGTGCCAGCAGCCTCCGCAGATCCTACGAGCAGTACTTC.

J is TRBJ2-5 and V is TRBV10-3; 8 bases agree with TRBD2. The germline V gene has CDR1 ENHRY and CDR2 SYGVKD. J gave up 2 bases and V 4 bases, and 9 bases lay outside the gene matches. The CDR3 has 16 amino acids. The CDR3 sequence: CAISGGRGAIQETQYF. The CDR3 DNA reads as TGTGCCATCAGTGGGGGGCGGGGGGCTATTCAAGAGACCCAGTACTTC.

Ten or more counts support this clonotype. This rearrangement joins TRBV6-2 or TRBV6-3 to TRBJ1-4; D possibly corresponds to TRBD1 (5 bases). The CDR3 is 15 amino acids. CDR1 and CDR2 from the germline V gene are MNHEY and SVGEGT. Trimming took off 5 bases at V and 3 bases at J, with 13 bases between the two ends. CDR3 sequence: CASSEMGGANEKLFF. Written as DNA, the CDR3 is TGTGCCAGCAGTGAGATGGGGGGAGCTAATGAAAAACTGTTTTTT.

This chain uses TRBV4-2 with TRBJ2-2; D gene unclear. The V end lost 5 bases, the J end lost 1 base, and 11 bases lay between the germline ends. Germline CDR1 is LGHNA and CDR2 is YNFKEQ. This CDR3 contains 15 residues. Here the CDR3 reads CASSGSAENTGELFF. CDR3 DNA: TGTGCCAGCAGCGGATCGGCAGAGAACACCGGGGAGCTGTTTTTT.

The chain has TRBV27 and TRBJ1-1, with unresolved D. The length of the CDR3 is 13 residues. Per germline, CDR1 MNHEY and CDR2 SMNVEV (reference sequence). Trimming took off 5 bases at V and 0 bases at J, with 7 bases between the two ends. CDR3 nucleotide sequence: TGTGCCAGCAGTGTTAGGATGAACACTGAAGCTTTCTTT. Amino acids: CASSVRMNTEAFF.

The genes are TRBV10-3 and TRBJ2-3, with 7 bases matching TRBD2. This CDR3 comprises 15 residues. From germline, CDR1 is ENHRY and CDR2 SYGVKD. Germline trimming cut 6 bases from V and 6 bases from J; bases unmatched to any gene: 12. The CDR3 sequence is CAIRAGVGGLDTQYF. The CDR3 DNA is TGTGCCATCAGGGCGGGAGTTGGGGGACTGGATACGCAGTATTTT.

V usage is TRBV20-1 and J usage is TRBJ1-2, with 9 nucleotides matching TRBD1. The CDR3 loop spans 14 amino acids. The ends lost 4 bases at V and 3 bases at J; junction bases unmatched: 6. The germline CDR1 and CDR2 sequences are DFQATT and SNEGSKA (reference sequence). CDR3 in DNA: TGCAGTGCTACTACAGGGGGCGGGGACTATGGCTACACCTTC. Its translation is CSATTGGGDYGYTF.